This is a list of T cell receptor beta chains from one sample in a study of OX40 agonist ivuxolimab in advanced cancers. Sequencing was performed with immunoSEQ multiplex PCR; in TCRdb, only in-frame clones are kept and a portion is missing. The table lists some 54,000 clones, roughly 82% of them singletons. Sequenced material: CD4+ or CD8+ T cells sorted from blood, taken in a trial of the OX40 agonist ivuxolimab. The source of these receptors is an adult with an advanced solid tumor such as melanoma, head and neck, liver or kidney cancer. Both conserved end residues are trimmed from each CDR3. Fields, in order: J gene, V gene, CDR3 protein.

>TRBJ2-3|TRBV7-3
ASSLTRSSGSGPTDTQY
>TRBJ2-2|TRBV5-1
ASSPGPNTGELF
>TRBJ1-2|TRBV5-6
ASSLGGRGANYGYT
>TRBJ1-2|TRBV18
ASSPPGTGSRGYT
>TRBJ1-1|TRBV29-1
SVDPLWGTGTEAF
>TRBJ1-4|TRBV7-2
ASSPSPATNEKLF
>TRBJ2-2|TRBV20-1
SARDSGELF
>TRBJ2-5|TRBV6-6
ASSYRVRGLQETQY
>TRBJ1-5|TRBV30
AWSPPGTVNQPQH
>TRBJ1-1|TRBV18
ASSRDLEEEAF
>TRBJ1-2|TRBV5-4
ASSSSGISYGYT
>TRBJ1-2|TRBV6-6
ASSWTYRGDYGYT
>TRBJ2-5|TRBV7-2
ASSLRPGIGETQY
>TRBJ1-5|TRBV27
ASSIGAGQPQH
>TRBJ2-2|TRBV7-9
ASSLEASGRDTGELF
>TRBJ2-7|TRBV11-2
ASRPIRGPSSYEQY
>TRBJ1-2|TRBV7-8
ASSAYRGGYGYT
>TRBJ1-1|TRBV10-1
ASGGSGQVAAF
>TRBJ2-7|TRBV10-2
ASTLVGLGYEQY
>TRBJ2-5|TRBV19
ASNGDTLETQY
>TRBJ1-1|TRBV11-2
ASSHQGGGTEAF
>TRBJ1-2|TRBV6-1
ASSARPGTDRMGYT
>TRBJ2-1|TRBV5-1
ASSLDIAGAGDEQF
>TRBJ1-2|TRBV21-1
ASSGHGQDWGYT
>TRBJ2-7|TRBV5-1
ASRSSGTGGYEQY
>TRBJ1-2|TRBV5-4
ASSMDRVDGYT
>TRBJ1-1|TRBV7-7
ASSLAENTEAF
>TRBJ2-3|TRBV2
ASRLQGANTDTQY
>TRBJ1-5|TRBV30
AWSRGSNQPQH